The 3 T cell receptor beta chains below were found in one sample sequenced in a study of blood T cell repertoires in COVID-19. Some clones are missing from TCRdb's copy, which holds only in-frame ones; the method was immunoSEQ multiplex PCR. This sample has roughly 230,000 clones, with approximately 85% found just once. Source material: peripheral blood. The receptors here all came from a man aged 45-65 years with COVID-19, enrolled during active disease.

The genes are TRBV7-9 and TRBJ1-4; D is undetermined. Per germline, CDR1 SEHNR and CDR2 FQNEAQ (reference sequence). With 7 bases removed from V and 8 bases from J, the gap between germline ends came to 20 bases. The CDR3 is 15 amino acids. The CDR3 nucleotides read TGTGCCAGCACGCTGGGCGGACTAGGCGGAGAAAAACTGTTTTTT. Its translation is CASTLGGLGGEKLFF.

The gene calls are TRBV7-6 and TRBJ2-4, with a tentative D call TRBD1 (5 bases). V was clipped by 5 bases and J by 3 bases, with 17 bases between them. This CDR3 contains 16 residues. The germline V gene has CDR1 SGHVS and CDR2 FNYEAQ. CDR3 sequence (DNA): TGTGCCAGCAGCCCCACGCAGGGCAGCTACAAAAACATTCAGTACTTC. It translates to CASSPTQGSYKNIQYF.

The rearrangement uses TRBV25-1 and TRBJ1-2; D possibly corresponds to TRBD1 (6 bases). This CDR3 contains 14 residues. Germline-derived CDR1 and CDR2 are MGHDK and SYGVNS. V lost 4 bases and J lost 2, with 11 bases in between. CDR3 DNA: TGTGCCAGCAGTGTGGGGGCCTTAAACTATGGCTACACCTTC. Translated, it gives CASSVGALNYGYTF.